Presented here are 14 T cell receptor beta chains from one specimen sequenced in a study of cytotoxic CD8 clonotypes in ibrutinib-treated CLL. TCRdb keeps only in-frame clones here, not all; method: immunoSEQ multiplex PCR. The table shows about 150,000 clones, with 76% occurring only once. The source was PBMCs, collected after 24 months of ibrutinib treatment. The receptors shown here come from a human donor with chronic lymphocytic leukemia.

The rearrangement uses TRBV18 and TRBJ1-6; no reliable D call. V lost 3 bases, J lost 15 bases, and 12 bases lay in between. The CDR3 length is 12 residues. Germline CDR1 KGHSH, CDR2 LQKENI. The CDR3 DNA is TGTGCCAGCTCACCTCTCGGGCAAGACCTCCACTTT. It codes for CASSPLGQDLHF.

This clone has more than one count but fewer than ten. This chain joins TRBV29-1 and TRBJ2-1; TRBD2 agrees at 7 bases. The length of the CDR3 is 12 residues. V lost 7 bases, J lost 9 bases, and 9 bases stayed unmatched. Germline-derived CDR1 and CDR2 are SQVTM and ANQGSEA. Here the CDR3 DNA reads TGCAGCGCCGCCCGGGGGGTTAGTGAGCAGTTCTTC. It encodes CSAARGVSEQFF.

The V gene is TRBV5-3, the J gene TRBJ2-7; 7 bases are shared with TRBD1. TRBV5-3 is known as an ORF, though its function is uncertain. With 7 bases clipped from V and 0 bases from J, the junction kept 7 bases outside the gene matches. CDR3 length equals 14 residues. DNA of the CDR3: TGTGCCAGACAACCCAGGGGGAGCTCCTACGAGCAGTACTTC. The encoded protein is CARQPRGSSYEQYF.

The chain employs TRBV7-2 and TRBJ2-2; a possible D gene is TRBD2 (6 bases). With 5 bases removed from V and 8 bases from J, the gap between germline ends came to 18 bases. Per germline, CDR1 SGHTA and CDR2 FQGNSA. The length of the CDR3 is 15 residues. CDR3 bases: TGTGCCAGCAGCCCACGAGGCGGGACCAGGGGGGAGCTGTTTTTT. It encodes CASSPRGGTRGELFF.

The chain carries TRBV2 and TRBJ1-1, with a tentative D call TRBD1 (5 bases). The CDR3 spans 14 residues. Germline V gene sequence: CDR1 SNHLY, CDR2 FYNNEI. The V and J ends lost 10 bases and 1 base respectively, with 16 bases between them. CDR3 sequence: CATHRGRENTEAFF. The DNA for the CDR3 is TGTGCCACCCACCGGGGCAGGGAGAACACTGAAGCTTTCTTT.

The rearrangement joins TRBV7-9 to TRBJ2-1; 7 positions match TRBD1. Germline trimming cut 5 bases from V and 7 bases from J; bases unmatched to any gene: 14. The CDR3 has 16 residues. The germline V gene encodes CDR1 SEHNR and CDR2 FQNEAQ (reference sequence). CDR3 coding DNA: TGTGCCAGCAGCCCCAGACAGGGACGGGGCACGAATGAGCAGTTCTTC. Its translation is CASSPRQGRGTNEQFF.

In regard to this clone: Different DNA sequences within this sample yield the same CDR3. The chain employs TRBV18 and TRBJ2-7; maybe TRBD2 (6 bases). Germline V gene sequence: CDR1 KGHSH, CDR2 LQKENI. The CDR3 has 13 residues. V was pared by 6 bases and J by 1 base, with 10 bases between. CDR3: CASSAGTSYEQYF. The CDR3 nucleotides read TGTGCCAGCTCCGCCGGGACTTCCTACGAGCAGTACTTC.

This clone was picked up many times. Additional DNA sequences in this sample encode the identical CDR3. The chain uses TRBV6-5 and TRBJ2-7, with D maybe TRBD2 (6 bases). Trimming removed 0 bases from V and 7 bases from J, with 7 bases in between. Germline V gives CDR1 MNHEY, CDR2 SVGAGI. The CDR3 sequence is 12 residues long. The CDR3 sequence: CASSYSGGEQYF. The CDR3 DNA sequence: TGTGCCAGCAGTTACTCTGGGGGGGAGCAGTACTTC.

Here the CDR3 reads CASRRGSPLHF. The CDR3 coding sequence is TGTGCCAGCAGAAGGGGTTCACCCCTCCACTTT. The chain employs TRBV6-4 and TRBJ1-6; tentative D call: TRBD1 (5 bases). Germline CDR1 is MRHNA and CDR2 is SNTAGT. Trimming shortened V by 6 bases and J by 9 bases, and 6 bases separated the two germline ends. CDR3 size: 11 residues.

The chain's CDR3 is CASSPPGNTEAFF. CDR3 nucleotides: TGTGCCAGCAGCCCCCCGGGCAACACTGAAGCTTTCTTT. The rearrangement uses TRBV11-3 and TRBJ1-1; D is ambiguous. There are 13 residues in the CDR3. In germline, CDR1 is SGHNT, CDR2 YENEEA. V gave up 5 bases and J gave up 2 bases, with 9 bases separating them.

The J gene is TRBJ1-2, the V gene TRBV19; possible D gene TRBD1, 5 bases. Germline loops: CDR1 LNHDA, CDR2 SQIVND (reference sequence). The CDR3 contains 13 residues. V lost 4 bases and J lost 4, with 10 bases in between. CDR3 sequence reads: CASSTRDGYGYTF. The CDR3 DNA reads as TGTGCCAGTAGTACCAGGGACGGCTATGGCTACACCTTC.

This chain joins TRBV7-2 and TRBJ2-2; 8 bases fit TRBD2. Losses at the gene ends were 2 bases for V and 2 bases for J; bases not matched to a gene: 7. CDR1 is SGHTA, CDR2 FQGNSA, per germline. The CDR3 has 17 residues. CDR3 in amino acids: CASSLPGGVVNTGELFF. For the CDR3, the DNA is TGTGCCAGCAGCTTACCCGGGGGGGTAGTTAACACCGGGGAGCTGTTTTTT. Using reference TRBV7-2 and TRBJ2-2 for the parts outside the CDR3, the full variable domain is GAGVSQSPSNKVTEKGKDVELRCDPISGHTALYWYRQSLGQGLEFLIYFQGNSAPDKSGLPSDRFSAERTGGSVSTLTIQRTQQEDSAVYLCASSLPGGVVNTGELFFGEGSRLTVL.

The chain carries TRBV7-6 and TRBJ2-7; 9 bases are a match to TRBD1. Germline trimming cut 3 bases from V and 7 bases from J; bases unmatched to any gene: 7. Germline CDR1 reads SGHVS; CDR2 reads FNYEAQ. The CDR3 runs 14 residues. The CDR3 is CASSFGYRGREQYF. DNA for the CDR3: TGTGCCAGCAGCTTTGGGTACAGGGGGCGGGAGCAGTACTTC.

This clone occurred once. This chain joins TRBV13 and TRBJ2-2; the D gene is possibly TRBD2 (6 bases). CDR3 length equals 15 residues. V was pared by 5 bases and J by 0 bases, with 10 bases between. CDR1 and CDR2 from the germline V gene are PRHDT and FYEKMQ (reference sequence). This CDR3 reads CASSTGLTNTGELFF. DNA for the CDR3: TGTGCCAGCAGCACGGGACTCACGAACACCGGGGAGCTGTTTTTT.